Listed here are 22 T cell receptor beta chains from one sample, sequenced in a study of PD-1 blockade in mismatch repair-deficient tumors. Here immunoSEQ multiplex PCR was the method, and the copy in TCRdb shows in-frame clones only, minus some. There are 15,000 or so clones in the sample; 70% to 85% occur only once, and about 1.7% lies in the top ten. The source material was PBMCs, sampled approximately 14 weeks after starting pembrolizumab. The receptor set was obtained from an adult with mismatch repair-deficient cancer.

This chain joins TRBV9 and TRBJ2-1; 9 nucleotides match TRBD2. The germline V gene encodes CDR1 SGDLS and CDR2 YYNGEE. The CDR3 has 17 amino acids. Trimming removed 0 bases from V and 0 bases from J; junction bases left unmatched: 4. Written as DNA, the CDR3 is TGTGCCAGCAGCGTAGTCGGTAGCGGGGGCTCCTACAATGAGCAGTTCTTC. This translates into CASSVVGSGGSYNEQFF.

The genes are TRBV7-3 and TRBJ2-3; 7 bases line up with TRBD2. The CDR3 has 16 residues. With V trimmed by 0 bases and J by 1 base, 4 bases remained unmatched. Germline-derived CDR1 and CDR2 are SGHTA and FQGTGA. CDR3 protein: CASSLTRTSGTDTQYF. The CDR3 DNA follows: TGTGCCAGCAGCTTAACGCGTACTAGCGGCACAGATACGCAGTATTTT.

V usage is TRBV15 and J usage is TRBJ2-5; TRBD1 might be the D (5 bases). V was cut by 1 base and J by 1 base, with 13 bases left in between. Germline loops: CDR1 LNHNV, CDR2 YYDKDF (reference sequence). There are 16 residues in the CDR3. Here the CDR3 DNA reads TGTGCCACCAGCAGAGGGGTACAGGCAATCCAAGAGACCCAGTACTTC. This codes for CATSRGVQAIQETQYF.

This sequence joins TRBV9 and TRBJ2-7; D possibly corresponds to TRBD2 (5 bases). Germline V lookup: CDR1 SGDLS, CDR2 YYNGEE. The CDR3 totals 13 residues. Trimming removed 3 bases from V and 8 bases from J, with 15 bases in between. CDR3 bases: TGTGCCAGCAGCGCTCGAGGGTCCACGCAGCAGTACTTC. The encoded protein is CASSARGSTQQYF.

The gene calls are TRBV5-1 and TRBJ2-1, with a possible D match to TRBD1 (6 bases). The CDR3 loop spans 13 amino acids. Germline assignment: CDR1 SGHRS and CDR2 YFSETQ. Trimming pared 0 bases from V and 6 bases from J, leaving 7 bases between. The CDR3 spells CASSLDRVNEQFF. In DNA form, the CDR3 reads TGCGCCAGCAGCTTGGACAGGGTCAATGAGCAGTTCTTC.

The chain carries TRBV6-1 and TRBJ2-1, with 7 bases fitting TRBD2. The J segment lost 4 bases and the V segment lost 4 bases, leaving 7 bases of the junction unmatched. Germline CDR1 reads MNHNS; CDR2 reads SASEGT. The CDR3 spans 15 residues. CDR3: CASSGGGEGYNEQFF. The CDR3 nucleotides are TGTGCCAGCAGTGGAGGAGGGGAGGGATACAATGAGCAGTTCTTC.

This chain joins TRBV15 and TRBJ1-2, with D perhaps TRBD1 (5 bases). V lost 3 bases to trimming and J lost 5 bases, with 16 bases between them. This CDR3 comprises 15 residues. Germline V CDR1 and CDR2: LNHNV, YYDKDF (reference sequence). DNA for the CDR3: TGTGCCACCAGCAGGGCTTTGACAGATCGTTATGGCTACACCTTC. This codes for CATSRALTDRYGYTF. Supplemented by reference TRBV15 and TRBJ1-2, the full variable domain reads DAMVIQNPRYQVTQFGKPVTLSCSQTLNHNVMYWYQQKSSQAPKLLFHYYDKDFNNEADTPDNFQSRRPNTSFCFLDIRSPGLGDTAMYLCATSRALTDRYGYTFGSGTRLTVV.

The J gene is TRBJ2-7, the V gene TRBV11-2; D call uncertain. The V end was cut by 1 base, the J end by 7 bases, with 11 bases between. Germline lookup yields CDR1 SGHAT and CDR2 FQNNGV. The CDR3 consists of 13 residues. CDR3 loop: CASSLGGRFEQYF. The CDR3 DNA follows: TGTGCCAGCAGCTTAGGTGGCAGGTTTGAGCAGTACTTC.

The J gene is TRBJ1-2, the V gene TRBV28; 9 bases map to TRBD1. V gave up 6 bases and J gave up 7 bases; unmatched junction bases: 0. The CDR3 loop spans 11 amino acids. CDR1 is MDHEN, CDR2 SYDVKM, per germline. In DNA, the CDR3 is TGTGCCAGCAGGGGACAGGGTGGCTACACCTTC. Translated: CASRGQGGYTF.

The gene calls are TRBV27 and TRBJ2-5; 9 nucleotides line up with TRBD2. Germline assignment: CDR1 MNHEY and CDR2 SMNVEV (reference sequence). This CDR3 has 15 residues. V lost 4 bases, J lost 6 bases, and 9 bases stayed unmatched. The CDR3 loop reads CASSSGLANPQTQYF. The CDR3 bases are TGTGCCAGCAGTTCAGGACTAGCGAATCCGCAGACCCAGTACTTC.

In regard to this clone: The germline gene is not matched at one end of the junction; a read error may be the cause. V is TRBV29-1 and J is TRBJ2-5, with 8 bases lining up with TRBD1. CDR3 length: 12 amino acids. Germline CDR1 SQVTM, CDR2 ANQGSEA. DNA of the CDR3: TGCAGCGGAGACAGGGGAGAAGAGGCCCAGTACTTC. It is translated as CSGDRGEEAQYF. Full variable domain (missing parts from reference TRBV29-1 and TRBJ2-5): SAVISQKPSRDICQRGTSLTIQCQVDSQVTMMFWYRQQPGQSLTLIATANQGSEATYESGFVIDKFPISRPNLTFSTLTVSNMSPEDSSIYLCSGDRGEEAQYFGPGTRLLVL.

This chain uses TRBV27 with TRBJ2-1; D possibly corresponds to TRBD2 (5 bases). The CDR3 has 15 amino acids. V lost 6 bases to trimming and J lost 0 bases, with 12 bases between them. CDR1 is MNHEY and CDR2 is SMNVEV in the germline V gene (reference sequence). The CDR3 loop reads CASSLDFSSYNEQFF. DNA of the CDR3: TGTGCCAGCAGCCTGGACTTTAGCTCCTACAATGAGCAGTTCTTC.

This sequence joins TRBV6-5 and TRBJ1-5, with 8 bases fitting TRBD1. Germline CDR1 is MNHEY and CDR2 is SVGAGI. The CDR3 has 13 residues. V lost 5 bases to trimming and J lost 7 bases; unmatched junction nucleotides: 4. The CDR3 sequence is CASSLRGRQPQHF. CDR3 sequence (DNA): TGTGCCAGCAGTCTCAGGGGGCGACAGCCCCAGCATTTT.

The genes are TRBV5-4 and TRBJ2-4; 9 bases are a match to TRBD1. The length of the CDR3 is 13 residues. CDR1 and CDR2 (germline): SGHNT, YYREEE (reference sequence). The ends lost 0 bases at V and 8 bases at J; junction bases unmatched: 0. The CDR3: CASSLGTGDIQYF. CDR3 bases: TGTGCCAGCAGCTTGGGGACAGGGGACATTCAGTACTTC.

V is TRBV7-3 and J is TRBJ1-1; 7 positions match TRBD1. CDR1 is SGHTA and CDR2 is FQGTGA in the germline V gene. This CDR3 spans 16 amino acids. V was clipped by 1 base and J by 2 bases; unmatched bases: 7. As DNA, the CDR3 is TGTGCCAGCAGCTTAAGGGCGGGACAGCCAAACACTGAAGCTTTCTTT. Translation: CASSLRAGQPNTEAFF.

This chain joins TRBV29-1 and TRBJ2-1, with 10 bases identical to TRBD2. This CDR3 has 14 residues. Germline V gives CDR1 SQVTM, CDR2 ANQGSEA. The J segment lost 0 bases and the V segment lost 4 bases, leaving 0 bases of the junction unmatched. The CDR3 coding sequence is TGCAGCGTTGCTAGCGGGAGCTCCTACAATGAGCAGTTCTTC. As protein: CSVASGSSYNEQFF.

The CDR3 here is CASSIVTTGANVLTF. The CDR3 coding sequence is TGTGCCAGTAGTATAGTGACGACAGGGGCCAACGTCCTGACTTTC. The chain links TRBV19 to TRBJ2-6, with no clear D. V was cut by 1 base and J by 4 bases, with 8 bases left in between. This CDR3 has 15 residues. Germline V gene lookup returns CDR1 LNHDA and CDR2 SQIVND (reference sequence).

The genes are TRBV7-3 and TRBJ2-1; the match to TRBD2 covers 11 bases. J lost 6 bases, V lost 5 bases, and 9 bases had no gene match. The CDR3 loop spans 16 amino acids. The germline CDR1 and CDR2 sequences are SGHTA and FQGTGA. The CDR3: CASSLSGRERSNEQFF. The DNA for the CDR3 is TGTGCCAGCAGCCTTAGCGGGAGGGAAAGAAGCAATGAGCAGTTCTTC.

Here the CDR3 reads CASSPRLAGVTTQYF. The CDR3 DNA sequence: TGCGCCAGCAGCCCGCGACTAGCGGGAGTTACTACGCAGTATTTT. The V gene is TRBV5-1, the J gene TRBJ2-3; 12 positions match TRBD2. This CDR3 has 15 amino acids. Trimming removed 4 bases from V and 8 bases from J; junction bases left unmatched: 8. Germline V gene data show CDR1 as SGHRS and CDR2 as YFSETQ.

CDR3: CASSSHNLGGYTF. CDR3 DNA sequence: TGTGCCAGCAGTTCCCACAATCTCGGGGGCTACACCTTC. This chain links TRBV6-5 with TRBJ1-2, with D unresolved. The CDR3 covers 13 residues. Trimming removed 4 bases at V and 8 bases at J, with 14 bases between. The germline V gene has CDR1 MNHEY and CDR2 SVGAGI.

The chain joins TRBV7-2 to TRBJ1-1; a weak D match, TRBD1 (6 bases). Germline CDR1 is SGHTA and CDR2 is FQGNSA. The CDR3 runs 14 residues. V was pared by 7 bases and J by 4 bases, with 16 bases between. DNA of the CDR3: TGTGCCAGCACCCCAAGGGGGGGGAGCACTGAAGCTTTCTTT. Amino acids: CASTPRGGSTEAFF.

The V gene is TRBV6-6, the J gene TRBJ1-1, with 8 positions matching TRBD1. The germline CDR1 and CDR2 sequences are MNHNY and SVGAGI (reference sequence). This CDR3 region has 15 residues. Germline trimming cut 0 bases from V and 7 bases from J; bases unmatched to any gene: 7. CDR3 nucleotides: TGTGCCAGCAGTTACTCCCAGGGACAGGACAATGAAGCTTTCTTT. Translation: CASSYSQGQDNEAFF.